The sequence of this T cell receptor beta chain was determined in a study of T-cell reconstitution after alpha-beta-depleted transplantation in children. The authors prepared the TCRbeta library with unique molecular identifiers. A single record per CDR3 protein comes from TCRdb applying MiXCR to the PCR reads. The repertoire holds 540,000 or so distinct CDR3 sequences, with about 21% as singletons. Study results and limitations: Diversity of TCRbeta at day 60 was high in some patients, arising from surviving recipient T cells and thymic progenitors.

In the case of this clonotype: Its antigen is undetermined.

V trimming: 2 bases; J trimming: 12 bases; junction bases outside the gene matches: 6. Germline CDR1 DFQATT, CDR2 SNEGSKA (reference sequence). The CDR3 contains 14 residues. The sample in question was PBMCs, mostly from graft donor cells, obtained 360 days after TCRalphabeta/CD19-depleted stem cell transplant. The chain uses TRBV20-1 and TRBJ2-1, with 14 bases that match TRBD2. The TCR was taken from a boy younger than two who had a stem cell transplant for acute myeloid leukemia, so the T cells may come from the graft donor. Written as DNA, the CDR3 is TGCAGTGCTAGAAAGACTAGCGGGGGGGCAGGGCAGTTCTTC. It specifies CSARKTSGGAGQFF.